These 22 T cell receptor beta chains originate from one sample sequenced in a study of shared clonotypes between healthy human individuals. This table comes from immunoSEQ multiplex PCR, and its TCRdb copy is limited to in-frame clones, with some not included. The sample contains about 1.1 million clones, about four fifths of which appear only once. The specimen was memory CD4+ T cells from PBMCs. Subset denoted: CD45RA-negative fraction. All receptors derive from a man aged 18 to 29 in good health. Some clones in this sample may be carry-over from other donors' samples.

Comments on this clone: Other DNA sequences from this sample encode an identical CDR3 as well. The rearrangement links TRBV7-8 to TRBJ1-5; 12 bases fit TRBD1. The germline V gene encodes CDR1 SGHVS and CDR2 FQNEAQ. The CDR3 is made up of 15 amino acids. The junction had 4 bases not matched to a gene; V was cut back by 5 bases and J by 5 bases. CDR3: CASSPGTGGDQPQHF. The CDR3 DNA reads as TGTGCCAGCAGCCCAGGGACAGGGGGCGATCAGCCCCAGCATTTT.

The CDR3 coding sequence is TGTGCCAGCAGCTTAAGTAATTCAGAGACCCAGTACTTC. Amino acid sequence: CASSLSNSETQYF. The rearrangement joins TRBV7-9 to TRBJ2-5; D unresolved. V was cut by 2 bases and J by 4 bases, with 8 bases left in between. The CDR3 spans 13 residues. Germline V lookup: CDR1 SEHNR, CDR2 FQNEAQ (reference sequence).

About this clone itself: Being one base from a much bigger clone, this may be a read error. The CDR3 DNA reads as TGTGCCAGCAGTTTATCTGGGGGGGACTATGGCTACACCTTC. Translating it yields CASSLSGGDYGYTF. The chain is built from TRBV28 and TRBJ1-2, with D possibly being TRBD1 (5 bases). V was clipped by 1 base and J by 3 bases, with 9 bases between them. The CDR3 totals 14 residues. Germline CDR1 reads MDHEN; CDR2 reads SYDVKM.

The gene calls are TRBV28 and TRBJ2-7; 16 bases agree with TRBD2. The CDR3 totals 17 residues. Germline trimming cut 1 base from V and 5 bases from J; bases unmatched to any gene: 5. Looked up from germline, CDR1 is MDHEN and CDR2 is SYDVKM. Written as DNA, the CDR3 is TGTGCCAGCAGTTTATTGGGACTAGCGGGAGGGAAACACGAGCAGTACTTC. This encodes CASSLLGLAGGKHEQYF.

The CDR3 protein is CAISEYPGAETGELFF. The DNA of the CDR3 is TGTGCCATCAGTGAATATCCTGGAGCGGAAACCGGGGAGCTGTTTTTT. This rearrangement joins TRBV10-3 to TRBJ2-2, with a weak D call TRBD2 (5 bases). From germline, CDR1 is ENHRY and CDR2 SYGVKD. The CDR3 sequence is 16 residues long. The ends were cut back, 3 bases at V and 5 bases at J, with 16 bases in the middle.

This clone appeared once. CDR3 amino acids: CASSSSFSGANVLTF. CDR3 DNA sequence: TGCGCCAGCAGCTCTTCTTTCTCTGGGGCCAACGTCCTGACTTTC. V is TRBV5-1 and J is TRBJ2-6; D is unresolved. CDR3 length equals 15 residues. Germline V gene data show CDR1 as SGHRS and CDR2 as YFSETQ. Trimming cost V 3 bases and J 0 bases, with 7 bases left between them.

The rearrangement uses TRBV4-1 and TRBJ2-3, with D perhaps TRBD2 (6 bases). CDR1 is MGHRA, CDR2 YSYEKL, per germline. Trimming left V 6 bases short and J 2 bases short, with 12 bases between. The CDR3 contains 14 residues. DNA for the CDR3: TGCGCCAGCAGGCGCGCGGGGACCACAGATACGCAGTATTTT. Protein product: CASRRAGTTDTQYF.

This chain uses TRBV4-2 with TRBJ2-4; the D is unclear. The germline V gene encodes CDR1 LGHNA and CDR2 YNFKEQ. The length of the CDR3 is 14 residues. Trimming cost V 3 bases and J 1 base, with 7 bases left between them. CDR3 bases: TGTGCCAGCAGCCATGAAGGCGCCAAAAACATTCAGTACTTC. Translation: CASSHEGAKNIQYF.

The CDR3 loop is CASRGPPGLASYEQYF. Written as DNA, the CDR3 is TGTGCCAGCAGGGGCCCGCCGGGACTAGCGTCCTACGAGCAGTACTTC. This chain connects TRBV27 to TRBJ2-7, with TRBD2 matching over 10 bases. J was trimmed by 1 base and V by 6 bases; bases with no gene match: 9. The CDR3 loop spans 16 amino acids. CDR1 MNHEY and CDR2 SMNVEV come from the germline V gene (reference sequence).

There are many counts of this clone. V is TRBV18 and J is TRBJ2-3; the D gene is possibly TRBD2 (6 bases). Per the germline V gene, CDR1 is KGHSH and CDR2 is LQKENI. The CDR3 length is 16 residues. The V end was cut by 6 bases, the J end by 2 bases, with 18 bases between. The CDR3 DNA reads as TGTGCCAGCTCTCCGCCTGGGGACTTCAACACAGATACGCAGTATTTT. Its translation is CASSPPGDFNTDTQYF.

The chain joins TRBV29-1 to TRBJ2-1; TRBD2 matches at 10 bases. Trimming at V came to 2 bases and at J to 7 bases, leaving 5 bases not matched to a gene. CDR3 length: 14 amino acids. The germline V gene has CDR1 SQVTM and CDR2 ANQGSEA. In DNA form, the CDR3 reads TGCAGCGTTGAAAGCGGGAGGGCCTCAAATGAGCAGTTCTTC. Translation: CSVESGRASNEQFF.

This clone has just one count. The gene calls are TRBV28 and TRBJ2-2, with D maybe TRBD1 (5 bases). Between the trimmed V and J ends, which lost 6 bases and 4 bases, there was a span of 15 bases. The germline CDR1 and CDR2 sequences are MDHEN and SYDVKM. CDR3 length equals 15 residues. As DNA, the CDR3 is TGTGCCAGCAGAACGGACACCCATTCCACCGGGGAGCTGTTTTTT. Its translation: CASRTDTHSTGELFF.

About this clone itself: Being one base from a much bigger clone, this may be a read error. This chain joins TRBV30 and TRBJ1-1, with TRBD1 as a possible D gene (6 bases). This CDR3 comprises 13 residues. V was trimmed by 5 bases and J by 6 bases, leaving 16 bases between them. Germline CDR1 GTSNPN, CDR2 SVGIG (reference sequence). The CDR3 spells CAWSRTAGAEAFF. CDR3 nucleotides: TGTGCCTGGTCCCGGACAGCTGGGGCTGAAGCTTTCTTT.

The V gene is TRBV11-2, the J gene TRBJ2-3; tentatively, D is TRBD1 (5 bases). The germline CDR1 and CDR2 sequences are SGHAT and FQNNGV. The CDR3 consists of 15 residues. V was clipped by 4 bases and J by 3 bases, with 14 bases between them. The CDR3 bases are TGTGCCAGCAGCTCCGGTGCAGGGTGGACAGATACGCAGTATTTT. Encoded protein: CASSSGAGWTDTQYF. The variable domain in full, with the rest retrieved from reference TRBV11-2 and TRBJ2-3, is EAGVAQSPRYKIIEKRQSVAFWCNPISGHATLYWYQQILGQGPKLLIQFQNNGVVDDSQLPKDRFSAERLKGVDSTLKIQPAKLEDSAVYLCASSSGAGWTDTQYFGPGTRLTVL.

The chain uses TRBV6-5 and TRBJ1-1; weak D call: TRBD1 (5 bases). CDR3 length: 13 residues. V was clipped by 6 bases and J by 3 bases, with 11 bases between them. Germline assignment: CDR1 MNHEY and CDR2 SVGAGI. DNA of the CDR3: TGTGCCAGCAGGAGGGGATTTGACACTGAAGCTTTCTTT. As protein: CASRRGFDTEAFF.

This chain connects TRBV19 to TRBJ1-5; D gene unclear. V was cut by 3 bases and J by 5 bases, with 5 bases left in between. This CDR3 has 12 residues. Germline values: CDR1 LNHDA, CDR2 SQIVND (reference sequence). The CDR3 sequence: CASSIWDQPQHF. DNA of the CDR3: TGTGCCAGTAGTATTTGGGATCAGCCCCAGCATTTT.

The chain combines TRBV4-3 with TRBJ2-7; D unclear. Deletions cut 1 base from V and 5 bases from J, with 9 bases between. CDR3 length: 13 residues. The germline CDR1 and CDR2 sequences are LGHNA and YSLEER. CDR3 nucleotide sequence: TGCGCCAGCAGCCAAGGGGCCCCCCACGAGCAGTACTTC. This translates into CASSQGAPHEQYF.

This clone was seen a single time. This chain links TRBV7-6 with TRBJ1-1; 8 positions agree with TRBD1. The CDR3 has 15 residues. Germline loops: CDR1 SGHVS, CDR2 FNYEAQ. The V gene end was trimmed by 1 base and the J gene end by 1 base; junction bases not matched to a gene: 2. CDR3 in DNA: TGTGCCAGCAGCTTAGAGGGGACAGGGAACACTGAAGCTTTCTTT. Translated: CASSLEGTGNTEAFF.

V is TRBV7-8 and J is TRBJ2-2; possibly TRBD1 for D (5 bases). The CDR3 extends over 14 amino acids. The ends were cut back, 5 bases at V and 7 bases at J, with 14 bases in the middle. Germline V gives CDR1 SGHVS, CDR2 FQNEAQ. The CDR3 protein is CASSPGALGGELFF. As DNA, the CDR3 is TGTGCCAGCAGCCCTGGGGCCCTCGGCGGGGAGCTGTTTTTT.

The J gene is TRBJ1-1, the V gene TRBV7-9, with D perhaps TRBD1 (5 bases). CDR3 size: 15 residues. Germline CDR1 is SEHNR and CDR2 is FQNEAQ (reference sequence). Trimming stripped 5 bases from V and 3 bases from J, with 16 bases between. CDR3 nucleotides: TGTGCCAGCAGCCCTATTAATACAGGAGACACTGAAGCTTTCTTT. Protein product: CASSPINTGDTEAFF. The full variable domain, with the rest looked up from reference TRBV7-9 and TRBJ1-1, is DTGVSQNPRHKITKRGQNVTFRCDPISEHNRLYWYRQTLGQGPEFLTYFQNEAQLEKSRLLSDRFSAERPKGSFSTLEIQRTEQGDSAMYLCASSPINTGDTEAFFGQGTRLTVV.

V and J are TRBV5-5 and TRBJ2-3, with D unresolved. Trimming cost V 2 bases and J 0 bases, with 7 bases left between them. This CDR3 comprises 14 residues. The germline V gene has CDR1 SGHKS and CDR2 YYEKEE (reference sequence). The chain's CDR3 is CASSFLTSTDTQYF. For the CDR3, the DNA is TGTGCCAGCAGCTTCCTCACTAGCACAGATACGCAGTATTTT.

On this clone: Just one base apart from a much larger clone, this may be a read error. This chain links TRBV30 with TRBJ2-1; 11 nucleotides agree with TRBD2. There are 15 residues in the CDR3. Germline-derived CDR1 and CDR2 are GTSNPN and SVGIG (reference sequence). The CDR3 DNA sequence: TGTGCCCGGAGTGTTCAACTAGCGGGAGTGAGTGAGCAGTTCTTC. It encodes CARSVQLAGVSEQFF.